What follows describes a single T cell receptor (beta chain). What antigen it recognizes has not been identified. No base quality information exists; no much larger clone differs at one position. TCRbeta CDR3 regions were amplified from genomic DNA by means of the immunoSEQ Assay, a bias-controlled multiplex PCR. The authors processed their data as follows. Within the assay, amplification of reference gene primers was used to estimate how many nucleated cells each sample contained. To quantify the absolute abundance of each unique TCRbeta CDR3 rearrangement, sequence reads were collapsed and filtered. For each sample, productive Simpson clonality was calculated as the square root of Simpson's diversity index across productive rearrangements. TCRdb retrieved this table from immuneACCESS and kept in-frame rearrangements only. Not all clones are present; in checked studies, unresolved V genes account for under half, and no reason is known for the remainder. V and J calls and clone size are as listed in that table; D and trimming were resolved from the DNA. The sample table shows about 300,000 clones, and about 90% are seen once. The ten biggest clones cover just under 6.5% of the sample.

Trimming takes 4 bases from V and 0 bases from J, and the germline ends sit 10 bases apart. CDR1 and CDR2 were assigned from the germline V gene as MRHNA and SNTAGT. Counted from cysteine to phenylalanine, this CDR3 has 15 amino acids. Only CDR3 DNA remains: 45 bases, in frame from the first base. This record belongs to a study of blood T cell repertoires in COVID-19 (dated by TCRdb to between 2020 and 2021). Turning to the overall study: The collaborator samples originated in the United States, Italy and Spain and spanned the acute and convalescent phases of COVID-19. Where HLA class I and class II types were available, the types were taken from metadata supplied by the sample provider, not from assay-based typing. Deeply sampled blood TCRbeta repertoires from subjects exposed to, actively infected with, or recovered from COVID-19 were included in the dataset. Nearly every sample came with metadata listing a de-identified subject ID, COVID-19 status, age in years and sex. The material from the prospective study consisted of cDNA or gDNA derived from T cells, B-cell-depleted T cells, or PBMCs. The samples were drawn from two sources: the first 160 participants of the ongoing ImmuneRACE study, and 1,200 or so subjects contributed by 6 global collaborators. A freely available public database, intended as a resource for researchers studying the immune response to SARS-CoV-2, is where the repertoires were released.

General findings and caveats noted by the study authors: The quantity of clinical and demographic metadata differed by source and by participant and was supplied without curation.

One collaborating source in Seattle enrolled patients during active infection and followed them longitudinally through the course of disease. Each collaborating institution followed its own protocols to collect whole blood in K2EDTA tubes. For TCRbeta analysis, collaborators shipped samples as frozen whole blood, isolated PBMCs, or DNA extracted from either of those sample types. The clonotype comes from a woman between 50 and 59 years old with COVID-19, enrolled during active disease. The rearranged chain carries TRBV6-4 and TRBJ2-1; no D gene can be assigned with confidence. The sample consisted of peripheral blood. In nucleotide form, the sequence is TGTGCCAGCAGTGCCAGCGCCGGCTCCTACAATGAGCAGTTCTTC. Translated, it gives CASSASAGSYNEQFF.